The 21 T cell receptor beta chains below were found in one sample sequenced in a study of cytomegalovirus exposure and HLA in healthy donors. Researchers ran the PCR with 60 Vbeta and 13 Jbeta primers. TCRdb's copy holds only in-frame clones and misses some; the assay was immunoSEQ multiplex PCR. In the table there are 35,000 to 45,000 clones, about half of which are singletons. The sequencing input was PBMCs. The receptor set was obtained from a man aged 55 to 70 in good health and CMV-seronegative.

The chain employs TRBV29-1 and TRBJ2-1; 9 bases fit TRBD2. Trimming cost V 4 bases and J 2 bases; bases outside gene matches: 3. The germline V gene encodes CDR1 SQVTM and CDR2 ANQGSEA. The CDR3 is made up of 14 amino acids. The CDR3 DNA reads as TGCAGCGTTGCTCAGCGGGAGGCCTACAATGAGCAGTTCTTC. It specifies CSVAQREAYNEQFF.

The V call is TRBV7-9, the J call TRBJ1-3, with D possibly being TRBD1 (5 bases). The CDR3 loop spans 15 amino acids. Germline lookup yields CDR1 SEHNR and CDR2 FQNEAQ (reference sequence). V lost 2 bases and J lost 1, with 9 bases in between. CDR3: CASSLTGGSGNTIYF. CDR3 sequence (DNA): TGTGCCAGCAGCTTAACGGGGGGGTCTGGAAACACCATATATTTT. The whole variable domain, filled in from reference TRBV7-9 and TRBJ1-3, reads DTGVSQNPRHKITKRGQNVTFRCDPISEHNRLYWYRQTLGQGPEFLTYFQNEAQLEKSRLLSDRFSAERPKGSFSTLEIQRTEQGDSAMYLCASSLTGGSGNTIYFGEGSWLTVV.

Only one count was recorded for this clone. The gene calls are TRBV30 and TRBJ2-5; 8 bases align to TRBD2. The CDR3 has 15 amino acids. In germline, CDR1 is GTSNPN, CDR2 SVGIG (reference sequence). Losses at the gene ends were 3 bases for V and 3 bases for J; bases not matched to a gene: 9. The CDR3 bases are TGTGCCTGGAGGGACGGGAGGGCCTTCGAAGAGACCCAGTACTTC. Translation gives CAWRDGRAFEETQYF.

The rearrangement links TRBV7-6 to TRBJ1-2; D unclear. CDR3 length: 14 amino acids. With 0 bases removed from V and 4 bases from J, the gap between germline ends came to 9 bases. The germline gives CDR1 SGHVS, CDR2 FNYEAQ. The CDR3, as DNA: TGTGCCAGCAGCTTAGCGCCAGGAGGCTATGGCTACACCTTC. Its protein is CASSLAPGGYGYTF.

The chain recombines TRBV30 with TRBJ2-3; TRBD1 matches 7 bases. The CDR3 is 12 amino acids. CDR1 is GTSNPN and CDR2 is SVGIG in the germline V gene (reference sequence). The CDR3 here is CSVRGQADTQYF. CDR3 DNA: TGTTCGGTGAGGGGGCAAGCAGATACGCAGTATTTT.

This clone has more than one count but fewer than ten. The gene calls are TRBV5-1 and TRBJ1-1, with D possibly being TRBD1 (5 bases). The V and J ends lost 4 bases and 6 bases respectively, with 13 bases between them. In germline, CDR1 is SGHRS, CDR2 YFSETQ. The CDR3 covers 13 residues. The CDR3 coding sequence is TGCGCCAGCAGCCCCGGTTGGGGGGCTGAAGCTTTCTTT. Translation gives CASSPGWGAEAFF.

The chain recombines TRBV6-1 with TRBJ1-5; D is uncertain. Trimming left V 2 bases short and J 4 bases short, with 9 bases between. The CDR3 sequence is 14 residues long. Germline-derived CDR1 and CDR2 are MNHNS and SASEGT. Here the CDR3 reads CASSEPDMNQPQHF. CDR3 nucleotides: TGTGCCAGCAGTGAACCCGACATGAATCAGCCCCAGCATTTT.

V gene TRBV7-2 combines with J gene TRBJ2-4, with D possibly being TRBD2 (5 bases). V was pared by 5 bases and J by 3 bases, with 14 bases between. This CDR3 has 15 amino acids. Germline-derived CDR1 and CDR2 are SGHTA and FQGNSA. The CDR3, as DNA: TGTGCCAGCAGCATTGTACTAGTTGGCAAAAACATTCAGTACTTC. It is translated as CASSIVLVGKNIQYF.

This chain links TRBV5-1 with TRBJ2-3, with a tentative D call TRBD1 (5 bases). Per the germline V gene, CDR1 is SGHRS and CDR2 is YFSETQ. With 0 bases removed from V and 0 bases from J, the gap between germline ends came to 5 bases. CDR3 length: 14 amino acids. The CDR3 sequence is CASSLGQSTDTQYF. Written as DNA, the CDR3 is TGCGCCAGCAGCTTGGGACAGAGCACAGATACGCAGTATTTT.

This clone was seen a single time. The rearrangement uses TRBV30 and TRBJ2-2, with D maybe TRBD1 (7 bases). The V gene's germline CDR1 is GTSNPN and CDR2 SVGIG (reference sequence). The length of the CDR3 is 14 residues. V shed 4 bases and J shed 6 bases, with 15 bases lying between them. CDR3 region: CAWTAGGPAGELFF. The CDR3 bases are TGTGCCTGGACCGCAGGGGGGCCGGCCGGGGAGCTGTTTTTT.

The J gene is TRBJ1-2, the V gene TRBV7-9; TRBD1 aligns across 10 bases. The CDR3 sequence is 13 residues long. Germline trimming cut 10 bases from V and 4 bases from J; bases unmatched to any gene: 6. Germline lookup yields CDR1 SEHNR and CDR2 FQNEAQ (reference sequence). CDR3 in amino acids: CATETGGSYGYTF. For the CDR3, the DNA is TGTGCCACCGAGACAGGGGGCTCCTATGGCTACACCTTC.

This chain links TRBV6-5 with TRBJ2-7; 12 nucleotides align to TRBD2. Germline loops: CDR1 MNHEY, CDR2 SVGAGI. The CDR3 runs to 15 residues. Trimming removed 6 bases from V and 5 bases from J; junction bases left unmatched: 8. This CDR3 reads CASSRLAGANDEQYF. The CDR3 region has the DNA TGTGCCAGCAGCCGACTAGCGGGAGCAAACGACGAGCAGTACTTC.

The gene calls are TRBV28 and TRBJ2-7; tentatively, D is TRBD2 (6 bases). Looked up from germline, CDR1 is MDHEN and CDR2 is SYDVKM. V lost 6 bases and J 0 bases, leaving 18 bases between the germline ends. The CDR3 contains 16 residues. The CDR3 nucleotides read TGTGCCAGCAGGGGCGGGTCTAGCGCAAGCTCCTACGAGCAGTACTTC. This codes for CASRGGSSASSYEQYF.

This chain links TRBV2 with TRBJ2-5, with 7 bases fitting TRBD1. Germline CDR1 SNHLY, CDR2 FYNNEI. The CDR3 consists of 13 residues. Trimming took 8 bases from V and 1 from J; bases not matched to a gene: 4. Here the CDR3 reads CASSDRVQETQYF. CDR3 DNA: TGTGCCAGCTCCGACAGGGTCCAAGAGACCCAGTACTTC.

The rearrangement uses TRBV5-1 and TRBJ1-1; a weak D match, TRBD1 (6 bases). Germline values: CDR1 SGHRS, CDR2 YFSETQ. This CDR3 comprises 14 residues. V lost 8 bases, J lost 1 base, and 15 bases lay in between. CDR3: CASSQGRGNTEAFF. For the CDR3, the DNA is TGCGCCAGTTCGCAGGGGAGGGGGAACACTGAAGCTTTCTTT.

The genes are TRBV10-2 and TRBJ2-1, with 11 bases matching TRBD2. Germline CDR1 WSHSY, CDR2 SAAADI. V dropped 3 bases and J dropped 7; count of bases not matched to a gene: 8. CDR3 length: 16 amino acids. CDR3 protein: CASSDPAASGRNEQFF. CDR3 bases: TGCGCCAGCAGTGACCCCGCGGCTAGCGGGAGGAATGAGCAGTTCTTC.

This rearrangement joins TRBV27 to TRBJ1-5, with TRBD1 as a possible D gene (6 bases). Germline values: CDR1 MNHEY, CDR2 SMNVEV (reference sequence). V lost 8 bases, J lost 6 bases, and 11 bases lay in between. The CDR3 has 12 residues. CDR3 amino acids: CASGSRGQPQHF. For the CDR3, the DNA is TGTGCCAGCGGGTCCAGGGGTCAGCCCCAGCATTTT.

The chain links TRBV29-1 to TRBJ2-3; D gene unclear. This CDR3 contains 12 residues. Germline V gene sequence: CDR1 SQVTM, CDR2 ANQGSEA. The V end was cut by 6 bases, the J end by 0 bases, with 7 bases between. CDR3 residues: CSVLGSTDTQYF. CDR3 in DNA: TGCAGCGTCCTCGGGAGCACAGATACGCAGTATTTT.

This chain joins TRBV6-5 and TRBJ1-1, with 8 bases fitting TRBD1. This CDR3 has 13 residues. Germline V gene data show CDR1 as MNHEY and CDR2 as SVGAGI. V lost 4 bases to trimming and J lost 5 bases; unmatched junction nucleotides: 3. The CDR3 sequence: CASSWQGATEAFF. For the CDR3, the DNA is TGTGCCAGCAGTTGGCAGGGGGCAACTGAAGCTTTCTTT.

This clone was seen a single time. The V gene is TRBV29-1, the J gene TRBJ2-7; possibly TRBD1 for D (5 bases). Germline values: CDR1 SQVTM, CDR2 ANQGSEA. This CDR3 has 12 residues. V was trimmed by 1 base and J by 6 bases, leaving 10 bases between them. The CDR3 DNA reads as TGCAGCGTTGAAGGGGGCGTGAGCGAGCAGTACTTC. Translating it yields CSVEGGVSEQYF.

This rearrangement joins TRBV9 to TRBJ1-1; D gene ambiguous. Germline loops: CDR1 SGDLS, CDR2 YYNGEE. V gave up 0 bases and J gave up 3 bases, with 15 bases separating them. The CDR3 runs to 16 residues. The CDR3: CASSVGGHGRDTEAFF. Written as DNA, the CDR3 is TGTGCCAGCAGCGTAGGGGGTCACGGGCGGGACACTGAAGCTTTCTTT.